The clone carrying this TCR beta chain was recorded many times. This sample was included in a study of blood T cells in healthy people across ages. The donors, all healthy, were Caucasians living in Russia, aged roughly 6 to 100. With a J-beta primer mix and a sample-barcoded 5' primer, a second PCR ran about 6 to 11 cycles. TCRdb re-analysed the 5' RACE reads in MiXCR, keeping a single row per CDR3 protein. Among about 970,000 distinct CDR3 sequences listed, around 54% were seen once. This CDR3 comprises 14 residues. Trimming pared 6 bases from V and 2 bases from J, leaving 14 bases between. CDR1 is MNHEY, CDR2 SMNVEV, per germline (reference sequence).

The TCR was taken from a woman aged 60-75 years in good health. The chain employs TRBV27 and TRBJ2-7; D might be TRBD2 (6 bases). The sequenced sample was blood. The DNA of the CDR3 is TGTGCCAGCAGCTTTGGAGGGGCCGCCTACGAGCAGTACTTC. Protein product: CASSFGGAAYEQYF.